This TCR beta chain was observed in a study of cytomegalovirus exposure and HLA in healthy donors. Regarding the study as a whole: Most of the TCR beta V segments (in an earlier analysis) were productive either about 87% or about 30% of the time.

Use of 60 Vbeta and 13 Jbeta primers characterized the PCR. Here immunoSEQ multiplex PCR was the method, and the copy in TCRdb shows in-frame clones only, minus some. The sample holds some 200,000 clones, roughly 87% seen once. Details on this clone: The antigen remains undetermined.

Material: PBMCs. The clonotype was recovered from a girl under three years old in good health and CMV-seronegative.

The CDR3 DNA reads as TGTGCCAGCTCACCAAGGCGGGGGGACCAAGAGACCCAGTACTTC. Translating gives CASSPRRGDQETQYF. The rearrangement joins TRBV18 to TRBJ2-5; 8 nucleotides match TRBD2. Unmatched junction bases numbered 2, after V lost 2 bases and J lost 0 bases. CDR3 length: 15 amino acids. Germline CDR1 and CDR2: KGHSH and LQKENI.